The 3 T cell receptor beta chains given below trace back to one sample, sequenced in a study of CD8 T cells in ankylosing spondylitis. Notes on the study in general: Blood from ankylosing spondylitis patients appeared to carry a characteristic roughly eight-variant TCR beta motif.

These TCRs' antigens remain unknown. TCRdb used MiXCR to reprocess the 5' RACE reads, holding one entry per CDR3 protein. In the table there are a few hundred thousand distinct CDR3 sequences, more than 15% of which are singletons. Sequencing was performed on blood, either unsorted or a sorted T cell fraction (not recorded which). Every receptor here comes from a male donor with ankylosing spondylitis.

Written as DNA, the CDR3 is TGCAGTGCCTCCGGACTAGCGGGAGAAACAGATACGCAGTATTTT. This encodes CSASGLAGETDTQYF. The V gene is TRBV20-1, the J gene TRBJ2-3; 13 nucleotides agree with TRBD2. The CDR3 has 15 amino acids. Germline lookup yields CDR1 DFQATT and CDR2 SNEGSKA (reference sequence). The J segment lost 3 bases and the V segment lost 6 bases, leaving 6 bases of the junction unmatched.

In its sample, this clonotype was seen a few times. The chain has TRBV7-2 and TRBJ1-1; D might be TRBD1 (5 bases). Germline V gene sequence: CDR1 SGHTA, CDR2 FQGNSA. V lost 1 base, J lost 1 base, and 10 bases lay in between. The CDR3 covers 15 residues. The CDR3 region is CASSLGRDPNTEAFF. Here the CDR3 DNA reads TGTGCCAGCAGCTTAGGAAGGGACCCGAACACTGAAGCTTTCTTT.

This clonotype was observed a few times. The CDR3 nucleotides read TGTGCCAGCAGCCACTGGGCCAACTACAATGAGCAGTTCTTC. It translates to CASSHWANYNEQFF. The J gene is TRBJ2-1, the V gene TRBV6-2 or TRBV6-3, with D hard to call. The CDR3 covers 14 residues. Germline CDR1 and CDR2: MNHEY and SVGEGT. V was shortened by 6 bases and J by 3 bases, with 12 bases between the two germline ends.